The 28 T cell receptor beta chains presented below share a single source sample, sequenced in a study of T cell changes during pregnancy in multiple sclerosis. Some clones are missing from TCRdb's copy, which holds only in-frame ones; the method was immunoSEQ multiplex PCR. The sample has some 77,000 clones; about 92% are singletons. Material: CD4+ T cells from peripheral blood mononuclear cells, obtained before pregnancy. The receptors originated from a female donor with multiple sclerosis, enrolled in a pregnancy study.

The rearrangement joins TRBV7-3 to TRBJ2-3; D is uncertain. The length of the CDR3 is 15 residues. Germline lookup yields CDR1 SGHTA and CDR2 FQGTGA. Trimming took 6 bases from V and 4 from J, leaving 17 bases between them. The DNA for the CDR3 is TGTGCCAGCAGTGTAAGCGATACCCCCGCAGATACGCAGTATTTT. This gives the protein CASSVSDTPADTQYF.

This rearrangement joins TRBV5-1 to TRBJ2-7; D ambiguous. Germline assignment: CDR1 SGHRS and CDR2 YFSETQ. V lost 0 bases and J lost 4, with 5 bases in between. The CDR3 loop spans 12 amino acids. The CDR3: CASSLGVYEQYF. CDR3 DNA: TGCGCCAGCAGCTTGGGCGTATACGAGCAGTACTTC.

This chain connects TRBV2 to TRBJ2-3; D is perhaps TRBD1 (6 bases). This CDR3 contains 13 residues. Trimming took off 4 bases at V and 1 base at J, with 6 bases between the two ends. Germline-derived CDR1 and CDR2 are SNHLY and FYNNEI. The CDR3 sequence: CASSGQGTDTQYF. CDR3 DNA: TGTGCCAGCAGTGGACAGGGCACAGATACGCAGTATTTT.

The V call is TRBV18, the J call TRBJ1-5, with D possibly matching TRBD1 (5 bases). CDR3 size: 14 residues. Looked up from germline, CDR1 is KGHSH and CDR2 is LQKENI. V was shortened by 3 bases and J by 9 bases, with 15 bases between the two germline ends. The CDR3 nucleotides read TGTGCCAGCTCACCCGGGACGGGGGACGGGCCCCAGCATTTT. Translated, it gives CASSPGTGDGPQHF.

V gene TRBV27 combines with J gene TRBJ1-2; TRBD1 might be the D (5 bases). Trimming took 0 bases from V and 0 from J, leaving 8 bases between them. This CDR3 region has 15 residues. The V gene's germline CDR1 is MNHEY and CDR2 SMNVEV (reference sequence). The CDR3 loop is CASSLSGRANYGYTF. CDR3 bases: TGTGCCAGCAGTTTATCGGGCAGGGCTAACTATGGCTACACCTTC.

The chain is built from TRBV5-1 and TRBJ1-5; TRBD1 might be the D (6 bases). The germline CDR1 and CDR2 sequences are SGHRS and YFSETQ. Trimming removed 0 bases from V and 7 bases from J, with 14 bases in between. This CDR3 spans 15 amino acids. The CDR3 region has the DNA TGCGCCAGCAGCTTGGCAGGGGAGTATGGACAGCCCCAGCATTTT. Translated, it gives CASSLAGEYGQPQHF.

This chain connects TRBV5-1 to TRBJ1-3; D gene ambiguous. Germline CDR1 and CDR2: SGHRS and YFSETQ. The ends were cut back, 0 bases at V and 2 bases at J, with 15 bases in the middle. The CDR3 is 17 amino acids. As DNA, the CDR3 is TGCGCCAGCAGCTTGGGGAGGTCGATCGCAACTGGAAACACCATATATTTT. This gives the protein CASSLGRSIATGNTIYF.

The chain links TRBV19 to TRBJ1-1; tentatively, D is TRBD1 (6 bases). The CDR3 contains 14 residues. With 6 bases removed from V and 1 base from J, the gap between germline ends came to 12 bases. Germline CDR1 LNHDA, CDR2 SQIVND (reference sequence). CDR3 protein: CASSERTENTEAFF. Written as DNA, the CDR3 is TGTGCCAGTAGCGAACGGACAGAGAACACTGAAGCTTTCTTT.

This clone was seen once. The rearrangement joins TRBV7-3 to TRBJ2-4, with 9 bases fitting TRBD1. With 4 bases clipped from V and 7 bases from J, the junction kept 5 bases outside the gene matches. CDR1 and CDR2 from the germline V gene are SGHTA and FQGTGA. The CDR3 runs 14 residues. Here the CDR3 DNA reads TGTGCCAGCAGCTCTACAGGGGGCACTAACATTCAGTACTTC. Amino acids: CASSSTGGTNIQYF.

The chain links TRBV29-1 to TRBJ1-1; D perhaps matches TRBD1 (5 bases). The CDR3 totals 15 residues. Trimming pared 4 bases from V and 0 bases from J, leaving 15 bases between. Germline V gives CDR1 SQVTM, CDR2 ANQGSEA. The CDR3 DNA is TGCAGCGTTGTTCACTGGAAGGGGATGAACACTGAAGCTTTCTTT. It translates to CSVVHWKGMNTEAFF. Based on the CDR3 plus reference TRBV29-1 and TRBJ1-1, the full variable domain is SAVISQKPSRDICQRGTSLTIQCQVDSQVTMMFWYRQQPGQSLTLIATANQGSEATYESGFVIDKFPISRPNLTFSTLTVSNMSPEDSSIYLCSVVHWKGMNTEAFFGQGTRLTVV.

This chain uses TRBV27 with TRBJ2-7; 8 bases match TRBD1. CDR1 MNHEY and CDR2 SMNVEV come from the germline V gene (reference sequence). The J segment lost 6 bases and the V segment lost 3 bases, leaving 19 bases of the junction unmatched. This CDR3 comprises 18 residues. In DNA form, the CDR3 reads TGTGCCAGCAGTTTGCGGACAGGGATGGGGGTAAGGGCAACCGAGCAGTACTTC. Protein product: CASSLRTGMGVRATEQYF.

This clone was picked up one time. This chain joins TRBV2 and TRBJ2-1; a weak D match, TRBD2 (5 bases). With 4 bases removed from V and 9 bases from J, the gap between germline ends came to 22 bases. The CDR3 covers 16 residues. CDR1 and CDR2 from the germline V gene are SNHLY and FYNNEI. The CDR3 DNA sequence: TGTGCCAGCAGTGCTGGGCTAGCTTGGGGATACGGTGAGCAGTTCTTC. As protein: CASSAGLAWGYGEQFF.

The chain links TRBV10-2 to TRBJ2-1, with 8 positions matching TRBD2. V shed 7 bases, J shed 2 bases, and the junction held 7 bases outside the gene matches. The CDR3 has 15 residues. Germline assignment: CDR1 WSHSY and CDR2 SAAADI. Here the CDR3 DNA reads TGCGCCAGCATGTCGGGGACTAGGGCCTACAATGAGCAGTTCTTC. Its protein product is CASMSGTRAYNEQFF.

This rearrangement joins TRBV6-1 to TRBJ2-7; 10 positions agree with TRBD2. Germline loops: CDR1 MNHNS, CDR2 SASEGT. After removal of 0 bases from V and 1 base from J, the junction contained 3 bases not matched to a gene. The CDR3 has 16 residues. CDR3 DNA sequence: TGTGCCAGCAGTGAAGCAGGACTAGCGGAGTCCTACGAGCAGTACTTC. Its protein product is CASSEAGLAESYEQYF.

The rearrangement joins TRBV6-1 to TRBJ2-5, with D tentatively TRBD2 (7 bases). Germline lookup yields CDR1 MNHNS and CDR2 SASEGT. The length of the CDR3 is 15 residues. The V end lost 4 bases, the J end lost 1 base, and 13 bases lay between the germline ends. In DNA, the CDR3 is TGTGCCAGCAGTGCTAGGGGGGGGGCCCAAGAGACCCAGTACTTC. Translation gives CASSARGGAQETQYF.

The chain employs TRBV15 and TRBJ2-3, with TRBD2 matching 8 bases. Germline V CDR1 and CDR2: LNHNV, YYDKDF (reference sequence). After removal of 1 base from V and 0 bases from J, the junction contained 6 bases not matched to a gene. The CDR3 runs to 17 residues. CDR3 region: CATSRGDSGVSTDTQYF. The CDR3 DNA is TGTGCCACCAGCAGAGGGGATAGCGGGGTCAGCACAGATACGCAGTATTTT.

V usage is TRBV7-9 and J usage is TRBJ2-5, with 8 positions matching TRBD1. CDR1 SEHNR and CDR2 FQNEAQ come from the germline V gene (reference sequence). Trimming cost V 9 bases and J 4 bases; bases outside gene matches: 10. This CDR3 comprises 14 residues. DNA for the CDR3: TGTGCCAGTAGGGACAGGCAAGAGTTAGAGACCCAGTACTTC. This encodes CASRDRQELETQYF.

This clone was seen only once. The rearrangement links TRBV10-3 to TRBJ1-2; D possibly corresponds to TRBD1 (6 bases). Germline CDR1 ENHRY, CDR2 SYGVKD. CDR3 length equals 14 residues. Trimming shortened V by 3 bases and J by 7 bases, and 15 bases separated the two germline ends. CDR3 nucleotides: TGTGCCATCAGTGAACGGGGCAGGGGTGGTGGCTACACCTTC. Translation: CAISERGRGGGYTF.

This clone was counted only a few times. The chain uses TRBV6-5 and TRBJ2-1, with D possibly being TRBD1 (6 bases). CDR1 and CDR2 from the germline V gene are MNHEY and SVGAGI. This CDR3 has 14 residues. Trimming took 5 bases from V and 10 from J, leaving 18 bases between them. CDR3 residues: CASSPRTARDEQFF. For the CDR3, the DNA is TGTGCCAGCAGTCCCCGGACAGCCCGGGACGAGCAGTTCTTC.

This clone was seen more than once but under ten times. J is TRBJ2-7 and V is TRBV4-1, with TRBD2 as a possible D gene (6 bases). Germline CDR1 MGHRA, CDR2 YSYEKL. The ends were cut back, 0 bases at V and 0 bases at J, with 12 bases in the middle. The CDR3 runs to 16 residues. The CDR3, as DNA: TGCGCCAGCAGCCAAGAAGGGACTCGGAGCTCCTACGAGCAGTACTTC. Translating it yields CASSQEGTRSSYEQYF.

CDR3 protein: CASSPTGTESYGYTF. The CDR3 bases are TGTGCCAGCTCACCTACCGGGACAGAGAGCTATGGCTACACCTTC. The chain is built from TRBV18 and TRBJ1-2; 7 bases agree with TRBD1. This CDR3 comprises 15 residues. Unmatched junction bases numbered 8, after V lost 3 bases and J lost 4 bases. The germline V gene has CDR1 KGHSH and CDR2 LQKENI.

V and J are TRBV10-3 and TRBJ2-3; 10 bases are shared with TRBD2. This CDR3 is 15 amino acids long. J gave up 0 bases and V 6 bases, and 3 bases lay outside the gene matches. Germline CDR1 ENHRY, CDR2 SYGVKD. The CDR3 DNA reads as TGTGCCATCAGCGTAGCGGGGGGCAGCACAGATACGCAGTATTTT. It codes for CAISVAGGSTDTQYF.

The chain's CDR3 is CASSQDRGNFYEQYF. The CDR3 bases are TGCGCCAGCAGCCAAGATCGGGGGAACTTCTACGAGCAGTACTTC. This chain uses TRBV4-1 with TRBJ2-7, with D possibly TRBD2 on 6 matching bases. CDR1 and CDR2 from the germline V gene are MGHRA and YSYEKL. This CDR3 has 15 amino acids. V lost 0 bases and J 3 bases, leaving 12 bases between the germline ends.

The CDR3 sequence is CASSYSGGRGNNEQFF. CDR3 nucleotide sequence: TGTGCCAGCAGTTACTCGGGCGGGAGAGGTAACAATGAGCAGTTCTTC. The rearrangement joins TRBV6-6 to TRBJ2-1; 7 bases are a match to TRBD2. There are 16 residues in the CDR3. Germline CDR1 and CDR2: MNHNY and SVGAGI (reference sequence). Trimming removed 0 bases from V and 5 bases from J; junction bases left unmatched: 7.

The genes are TRBV5-1 and TRBJ1-2, with 7 bases aligning to TRBD1. CDR1 is SGHRS and CDR2 is YFSETQ in the germline V gene. The CDR3 loop spans 14 amino acids. V dropped 2 bases and J dropped 2; count of bases not matched to a gene: 3. The CDR3 is CASSLIQGNYGYTF. In DNA, the CDR3 is TGCGCCAGCAGCTTAATACAGGGGAACTATGGCTACACCTTC.

The V call is TRBV30, the J call TRBJ2-6; tentatively, D is TRBD2 (6 bases). The CDR3 is 15 amino acids. CDR1 and CDR2 from the germline V gene are GTSNPN and SVGIG (reference sequence). Trimming removed 3 bases at V and 2 bases at J, with 11 bases between. The CDR3 DNA sequence: TGTGCCTGGAGCGGGGGAAGGCCTGGGGCCAACGTCCTGACTTTC. Protein sequence: CAWSGGRPGANVLTF.

V and J are TRBV29-1 and TRBJ2-2; TRBD2 is a possible D gene (6 bases). This CDR3 has 14 amino acids. V was clipped by 5 bases and J by 4 bases, with 14 bases between them. Germline CDR1 is SQVTM and CDR2 is ANQGSEA. Written as DNA, the CDR3 is TGCAGCGTTACTCCTCTGGGGGGCACCGGGGAGCTGTTTTTT. It is translated as CSVTPLGGTGELFF.

The chain combines TRBV18 with TRBJ2-7, with TRBD1 matching 9 bases. Germline loops: CDR1 KGHSH, CDR2 LQKENI. Trimming at V came to 6 bases and at J to 0 bases, leaving 3 bases not matched to a gene. This CDR3 comprises 14 residues. This chain's CDR3 is CASSDRGGSYEQYF. CDR3 DNA sequence: TGTGCCAGCTCTGACAGGGGGGGCTCCTACGAGCAGTACTTC. The full variable domain, with the rest looked up from reference TRBV18 and TRBJ2-7, is NAGVMQNPRHLVRRRGQEARLRCSPMKGHSHVYWYRQLPEEGLKFMVYLQKENIIDESGMPKERFSAEFPKEGPSILRIQQVVRGDSAAYFCASSDRGGSYEQYFGPGTRLTVT.